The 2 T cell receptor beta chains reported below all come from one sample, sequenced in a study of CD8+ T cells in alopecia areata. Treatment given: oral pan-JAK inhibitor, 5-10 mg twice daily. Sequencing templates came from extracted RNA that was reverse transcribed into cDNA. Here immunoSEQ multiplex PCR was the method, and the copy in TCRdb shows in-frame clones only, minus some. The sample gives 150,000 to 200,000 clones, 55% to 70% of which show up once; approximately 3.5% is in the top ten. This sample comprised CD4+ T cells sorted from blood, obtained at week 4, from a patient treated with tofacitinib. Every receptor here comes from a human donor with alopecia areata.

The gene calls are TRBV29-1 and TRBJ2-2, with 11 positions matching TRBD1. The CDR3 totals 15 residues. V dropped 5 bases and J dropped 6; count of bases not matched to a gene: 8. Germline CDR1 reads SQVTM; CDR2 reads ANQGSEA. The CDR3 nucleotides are TGCAGCGTTAGGACAGGGGGCGGTTTTGCCGGGGAGCTGTTTTTT. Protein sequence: CSVRTGGGFAGELFF.

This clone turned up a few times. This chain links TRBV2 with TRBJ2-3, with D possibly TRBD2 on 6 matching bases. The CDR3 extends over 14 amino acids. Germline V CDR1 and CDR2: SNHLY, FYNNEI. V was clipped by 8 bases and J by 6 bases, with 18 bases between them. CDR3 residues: CASCPGPGRDTQYF. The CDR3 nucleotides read TGTGCCAGCTGCCCGGGCCCGGGGAGGGATACGCAGTATTTT.